This entry lists 22 T cell receptor beta chains sequenced from one sample in a study of blood T cells in healthy people across ages. PCR was performed a second time for about 6 to 12 cycles using a sample-barcoded 5' primer and a J-beta primer mix. TCRdb itself ran the 5' RACE reads through MiXCR, one entry per CDR3 protein. The profile covers roughly 800,000 distinct CDR3 sequences, with 50% to 65% appearing a single time and about two fifths taken by the ten largest. Sequencing input: blood. These receptors all stem from an older man in good health.

The chain links TRBV7-9 to TRBJ2-5; D may be TRBD2 (5 bases). The J call may be in error: the DNA end matches TRBJ2-7 better. Germline V lookup: CDR1 SEHNR, CDR2 FQNEAQ (reference sequence). The CDR3 consists of 13 residues. CDR3 residues: CASSVSGKDEQYF. DNA for the CDR3: TGTGCCAGCAGCGTATCGGGGAAGGACGAGCAGTACTTC.

The CDR3 coding sequence is TGTGCCAGCAGCCCTCCCGGGGCTCTGAGGACTGAAGCTTTCTTT. Translated: CASSPPGALRTEAFF. The V and J genes are TRBV7-2 and TRBJ1-1, with D possibly being TRBD1 (5 bases). Germline loops: CDR1 SGHTA, CDR2 FQGNSA. V shed 5 bases and J shed 5 bases, with 18 bases lying between them. This CDR3 has 15 amino acids.

Only a few counts were recorded for this clonotype. V and J are TRBV5-6 and TRBJ1-1, with 8 bases matching TRBD1. With V trimmed by 4 bases and J by 4 bases, 6 bases remained unmatched. The CDR3 totals 14 residues. Germline V gives CDR1 SGHDT, CDR2 YYEEEE. CDR3 sequence reads: CASSDRGRGTEAFF. The CDR3 nucleotides are TGTGCCAGCAGCGACAGGGGTCGGGGCACTGAAGCTTTCTTT.

As to this clonotype: At one end, the junction sequence differs from germline, possibly due to a read error. The chain uses TRBV6-1 and TRBJ2-3, with D possibly TRBD2 on 5 matching bases. This CDR3 has 16 amino acids. Germline V gene lookup returns CDR1 MNHNS and CDR2 SASEGT. CDR3 residues: CASSAVTGSSTDTQYF. Written as DNA, the CDR3 is TGTGCCAGCAGTGCCGTCACGGGATCTAGCACAGATACACAGTATTTT.

As concerns this clonotype: A much larger clone sits a single nucleotide away, making a read error possible. The chain is built from TRBV29-1 and TRBJ2-5; D gene unclear. This CDR3 region has 10 residues. CDR1 and CDR2 from the germline V gene are SQVTM and ANQGSEA. CDR3 region: CNVEVETQYF. As DNA, the CDR3 is TGCAACGTTGAGGTAGAGACCCAGTACTTC.

V is TRBV24-1 and J is TRBJ2-1, with 11 bases lining up with TRBD2. The J segment lost 2 bases and the V segment lost 4 bases, leaving 3 bases of the junction unmatched. The CDR3 spans 16 residues. Germline V CDR1 and CDR2: KGHDR, SFDVKD. The CDR3 protein is CATSDGTSGAYNEQFF. CDR3 nucleotides: TGTGCCACCAGTGACGGGACTAGCGGAGCCTACAATGAGCAGTTCTTC.

The gene calls are TRBV18 and TRBJ2-1; D may match TRBD1 or TRBD2 (5 bases each). The CDR3 contains 16 residues. V was shortened by 4 bases and J by 5 bases, with 18 bases between the two germline ends. Germline CDR1 is KGHSH and CDR2 is LQKENI. The CDR3 is CASSRSGAGGDNEQFF. CDR3 bases: TGTGCCAGCTCACGGTCCGGGGCTGGGGGAGACAATGAGCAGTTCTTC. Together with reference TRBV18 and TRBJ2-1, the CDR3 gives the full variable domain: NAGVMQNPRHLVRRRGQEARLRCSPMKGHSHVYWYRQLPEEGLKFMVYLQKENIIDESGMPKERFSAEFPKEGPSILRIQQVVRGDSAAYFCASSRSGAGGDNEQFFGPGTRLTVL.

The chain is built from TRBV6-1 and TRBJ1-1, with D perhaps matching TRBD1 (5 bases). The germline V gene has CDR1 MNHNS and CDR2 SASEGT. CDR3 length equals 13 residues. V was clipped by 5 bases and J by 3 bases, with 10 bases between them. CDR3 nucleotides: TGTGCCAGCAGTACCGACAGCTACACTGAAGCTTTCTTT. It specifies CASSTDSYTEAFF.

This clonotype came up a few times. The J gene is TRBJ2-7, the V gene TRBV27, with TRBD2 matching 7 bases. CDR1 is MNHEY and CDR2 is SMNVEV in the germline V gene (reference sequence). V was clipped by 4 bases and J by 12 bases; unmatched bases: 9. CDR3 length: 12 amino acids. The CDR3 nucleotides read TGTGCCAGCAGTTCGTTGACTAGCTTGTGGTACTTC. This sequence encodes CASSSLTSLWYF.

The chain joins TRBV7-2 to TRBJ2-2; D assignment may be TRBD1 or TRBD2 (5 bases each). Germline-derived CDR1 and CDR2 are SGHTA and FQGNSA. CDR3 length equals 15 residues. V lost 5 bases and J lost 1, with 11 bases in between. The DNA of the CDR3 is TGTGCCAGCAGCCAAGGGACCAGGAACACCGGGGAGCTGTTTTTT. Its translation is CASSQGTRNTGELFF.

This chain's CDR3 is CASTMGTGGDEQYF. The DNA of the CDR3 is TGCGCCAGCACCATGGGGACAGGGGGAGACGAGCAGTACTTC. The V and J genes are TRBV5-1 and TRBJ2-5; TRBD1 matches 11 bases. The end of the DNA is better explained by TRBJ2-7, so the J call may be wrong. Germline CDR1 reads SGHRS; CDR2 reads YFSETQ. The CDR3 runs 14 residues.

The chain joins TRBV7-2 to TRBJ2-1; a possible D gene is TRBD1 (6 bases). Trimming stripped 4 bases from V and 6 bases from J, with 10 bases between. This CDR3 comprises 13 residues. The germline gives CDR1 SGHTA, CDR2 FQGNSA. The DNA for the CDR3 is TGTGCCAGCAGCTCGCAGGGGCCCAATGAGCAGTTCTTC. Encoded protein: CASSSQGPNEQFF.

This clonotype was picked up a small number of times. The chain recombines TRBV6-5 with TRBJ2-5; TRBD1 matches 7 bases. The better agreement between TRBJ2-7 and the DNA end casts doubt on the J call. Germline V gene sequence: CDR1 MNHEY, CDR2 SVGAGI. The CDR3 sequence is 16 residues long. The DNA for the CDR3 is TGTGCCAGCAGTTACTCGAGAGGGGGCGCGACCTACGAGCAGTACTTC. Protein product: CASSYSRGGATYEQYF.

In regard to this clonotype: The junction departs from germline at one end; a sequencing error may be responsible. The rearrangement joins TRBV5-1 to TRBJ2-5, with a tentative D call TRBD1 (5 bases). CDR3 length: 15 residues. Germline V CDR1 and CDR2: SGHRS, YFSETQ. The chain's CDR3 is CAGSLGAGIQETQYF. The CDR3 DNA reads as TGCGCCGGCAGCTTAGGGGCTGGGATCCAAGAGACCCAGTACTTC.

This rearrangement joins TRBV20-1 to TRBJ2-1, with D perhaps matching TRBD1 (5 bases). The V and J ends lost 6 bases and 2 bases respectively, with 14 bases between them. The length of the CDR3 is 14 residues. Germline V lookup: CDR1 DFQATT, CDR2 SNEGSKA (reference sequence). The CDR3 sequence is CSARRRATYNEQFF. DNA of the CDR3: TGCAGTGCCCGGCGCAGGGCTACCTACAATGAGCAGTTCTTC.

The J gene is TRBJ2-7, the V gene TRBV20-1; no clear D. Deletions cut 0 bases from V and 4 bases from J, with 16 bases between. The CDR3 sequence is 15 residues long. Germline loops: CDR1 DFQATT, CDR2 SNEGSKA (reference sequence). The CDR3 is CSARDSTSAAYEQYF. For the CDR3, the DNA is TGCAGTGCTAGAGATAGCACGAGCGCGGCTTACGAGCAGTACTTC.

This clonotype was counted only a few times. V gene TRBV29-1 combines with J gene TRBJ2-1, with D perhaps matching TRBD2 (6 bases). This CDR3 contains 12 residues. From germline, CDR1 is SQVTM and CDR2 ANQGSEA. V was shortened by 6 bases and J by 10 bases, with 16 bases between the two germline ends. CDR3 amino acids: CSVPPGGVEQFF. The CDR3 nucleotides are TGCAGCGTCCCCCCGGGCGGGGTCGAGCAGTTCTTC.

CDR3 coding DNA: TGTGCCAGCCCCTACGGCAACTTAAACTATGGCTACACCTTC. Protein: CASPYGNLNYGYTF. V usage is TRBV5-6 and J usage is TRBJ1-2; D remains unclear. The CDR3 totals 14 residues. V shed 7 bases and J shed 2 bases, with 15 bases lying between them. From germline, CDR1 is SGHDT and CDR2 YYEEEE.

This chain links TRBV21-1 with TRBJ2-7; the D call in the table, TRBD1, was not verified against the DNA. TRBV21-1 counts as a pseudogene. The CDR3 has 20 amino acids. CDR3 coding DNA: TGTGCCAGCAGCAAAGTCTGTGGGGCCCCGGGGGTTTCGAGATACAATGAGCAGTACTTC. It translates to CASSKVCGAPGVSRYNEQYF.

This clonotype was detected only once. The chain uses TRBV7-9 and TRBJ2-3; 11 positions match TRBD2. This CDR3 is 20 amino acids long. Germline V gene lookup returns CDR1 SEHNR and CDR2 FQNEAQ (reference sequence). V was pared by 6 bases and J by 0 bases, with 17 bases of the junction left unmatched. The CDR3: CASRYSPLAGGPTSTDTQYF. CDR3 nucleotides: TGTGCCAGCAGATATTCCCCCTTAGCGGGAGGGCCGACTAGCACAGATACGCAGTATTTT.

This rearrangement joins TRBV5-1 to TRBJ2-1, with 10 nucleotides matching TRBD2. This CDR3 has 17 residues. Unmatched junction bases numbered 7, after V lost 0 bases and J lost 4 bases. Germline CDR1 is SGHRS and CDR2 is YFSETQ. CDR3 in amino acids: CASSLGTGLADYNEQFF. DNA of the CDR3: TGCGCCAGCAGCTTGGGAACCGGACTAGCGGATTACAATGAGCAGTTCTTC.

The chain is built from TRBV29-1 and TRBJ2-5; 7 positions agree with TRBD1. CDR1 and CDR2 (germline): SQVTM, ANQGSEA. Losses at the gene ends were 4 bases for V and 4 bases for J; bases not matched to a gene: 6. The CDR3 contains 13 residues. The CDR3 DNA reads as TGCAGCGTTGGGTTGACAGGGAGAGAGACCCAGTACTTC. It is translated as CSVGLTGRETQYF.